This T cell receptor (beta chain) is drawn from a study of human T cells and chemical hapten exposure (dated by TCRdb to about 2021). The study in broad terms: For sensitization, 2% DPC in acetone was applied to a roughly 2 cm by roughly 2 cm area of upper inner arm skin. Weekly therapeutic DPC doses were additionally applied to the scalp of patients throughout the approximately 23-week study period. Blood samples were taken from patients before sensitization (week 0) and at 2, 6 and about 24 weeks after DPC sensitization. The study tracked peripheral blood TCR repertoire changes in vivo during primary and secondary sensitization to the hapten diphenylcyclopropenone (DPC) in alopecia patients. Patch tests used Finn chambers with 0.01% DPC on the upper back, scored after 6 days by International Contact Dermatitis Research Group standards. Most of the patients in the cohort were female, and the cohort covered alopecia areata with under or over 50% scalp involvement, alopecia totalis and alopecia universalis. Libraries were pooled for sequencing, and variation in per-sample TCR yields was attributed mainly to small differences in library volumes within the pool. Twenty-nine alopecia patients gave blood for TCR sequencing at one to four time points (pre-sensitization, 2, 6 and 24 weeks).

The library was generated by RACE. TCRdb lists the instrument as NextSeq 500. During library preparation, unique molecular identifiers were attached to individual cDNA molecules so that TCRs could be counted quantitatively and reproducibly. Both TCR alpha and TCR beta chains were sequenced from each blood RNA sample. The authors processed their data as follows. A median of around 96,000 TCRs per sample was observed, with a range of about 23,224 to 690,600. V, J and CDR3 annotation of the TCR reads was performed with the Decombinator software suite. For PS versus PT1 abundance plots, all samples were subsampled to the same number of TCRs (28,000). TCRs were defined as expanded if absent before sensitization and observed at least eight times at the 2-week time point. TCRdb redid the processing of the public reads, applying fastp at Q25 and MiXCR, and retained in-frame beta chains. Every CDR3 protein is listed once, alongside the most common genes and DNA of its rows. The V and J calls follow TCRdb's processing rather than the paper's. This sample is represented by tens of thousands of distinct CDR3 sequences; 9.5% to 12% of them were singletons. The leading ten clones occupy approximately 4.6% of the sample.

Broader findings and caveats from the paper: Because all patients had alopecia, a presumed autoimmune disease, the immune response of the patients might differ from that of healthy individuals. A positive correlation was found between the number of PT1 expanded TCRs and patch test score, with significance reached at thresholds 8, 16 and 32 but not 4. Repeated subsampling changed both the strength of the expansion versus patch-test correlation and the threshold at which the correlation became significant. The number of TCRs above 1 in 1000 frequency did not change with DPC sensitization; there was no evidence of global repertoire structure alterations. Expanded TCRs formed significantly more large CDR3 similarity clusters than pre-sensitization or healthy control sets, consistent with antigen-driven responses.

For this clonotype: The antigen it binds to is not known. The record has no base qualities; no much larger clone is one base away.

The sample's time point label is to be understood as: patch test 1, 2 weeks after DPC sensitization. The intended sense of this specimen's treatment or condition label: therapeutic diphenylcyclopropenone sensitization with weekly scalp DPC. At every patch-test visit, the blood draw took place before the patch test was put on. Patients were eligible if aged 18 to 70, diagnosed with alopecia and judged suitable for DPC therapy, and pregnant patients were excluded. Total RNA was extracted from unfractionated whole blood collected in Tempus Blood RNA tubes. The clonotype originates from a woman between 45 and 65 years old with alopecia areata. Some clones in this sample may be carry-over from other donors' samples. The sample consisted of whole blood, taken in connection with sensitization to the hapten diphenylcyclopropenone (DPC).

The nucleotide sequence is TGTGCCAGCAGTTTTCGAGCAAGAGTCAGGAATCAGCCCCAGCATTTT. Translated, this gives CASSFRARVRNQPQHF. Rearrangement joined TRBV28 to TRBJ1-5, with the D gene too uncertain to name. V is shortened by 3 bases, J by 4 bases, and the region joining them spans 16 bases. The CDR3 goes from the cysteine to the phenylalanine over 16 residues. The retained sequence is limited to the CDR3, 48 bases, with the frame set at the first base. Reading the germline V gene gives CDR1 MDHEN and CDR2 SYDVKM.